The rows below give T cell receptor beta chains drawn from one sample of a study of response to subunit inactivated influenza vaccine. A single record per CDR3 protein comes from TCRdb applying MiXCR to the RT-PCR reads. The table includes about 500,000 distinct CDR3 sequences, 10% to 15% detected once. The source was PBMCs from blood, collected more than 35 days after vaccination. Receptor source: a man in his fifties who received an inactivated influenza vaccine. The CDR3 runs from the conserved cysteine through the conserved F or W. Fields, in order: clone size, V gene, J gene, D gene, CDR3 protein, CDR3 DNA. D genes are given only for firm matches. Some rows have no size entry. The others give once, few or many, or a class for an expanded clone.

few	TRBV24-1	TRBJ2-1	NA	CATSGGPGQGPSNEQFF	TGTGCCACCAGTGGTGGACCGGGACAAGGTCCTAGCAATGAGCAGTTCTTC
few	TRBV27	TRBJ1-1	NA	CASSFGREAFF	TGTGCCAGCAGTTTTGGTAGGGAGGCTTTCTTT
NA	TRBV19	TRBJ1-1	TRBD1	CASSMDRGKHEAFF	TGTGCCAGTAGTATGGACAGGGGGAAGCATGAAGCTTTCTTT
NA	TRBV24-1	TRBJ1-2	NA	CATSEGEGYTF	TGTGCCACCAGTGAAGGGGAAGGCTACACCTTC
NA	TRBV7-9	TRBJ2-1	NA	CASQEGRGTPYNEQFF	TGTGCCAGCCAGGAGGGACGGGGGACACCCTACAATGAGCAGTTCTTC
NA	TRBV5-1	TRBJ2-7	TRBD1	CASSLPGQGGEQYF	TGCGCCAGCAGCTTACCGGGACAGGGTGGCGAGCAGTACTTC
NA	TRBV7-2	TRBJ2-5	NA	CASSLDPTQETQYF	TGTGCCAGCAGCTTAGACCCCACACAAGAGACCCAGTACTTC
few	TRBV7-9	TRBJ1-2	NA	CASSPESGRGGYGYTF	TGTGCCAGCAGCCCCGAATCAGGGAGAGGAGGGTATGGCTACACCTTC
few	TRBV21-1	TRBJ2-7	NA	CASSEKARDTPSPSYEQYF	TGTGCCAGCAGCGAAAAGGCCCGGGACACCCCCTCTCCTTCCTACGAGCAGTACTTC
NA	TRBV20-1	TRBJ1-5	NA	CSAHLQGYSNQPQHF	TGCAGTGCTCACCTACAGGGTTATAGCAATCAGCCCCAGCATTTT
many	TRBV11-2	TRBJ2-3	TRBD2	CASSLEAGADTQYF	TGTGCCAGCAGCTTAGAGGCGGGGGCAGATACGCAGTATTTT
few	TRBV6-1	TRBJ1-6	TRBD1	CASNLGQGGNSPLHF	TGTGCCAGCAACCTAGGACAGGGTGGGAATTCACCCCTCCACTTT
many	TRBV5-6	TRBJ2-2	NA	CASSLPTGNTGELFF	TGTGCCAGCAGCCTTCCCACGGGAAACACCGGGGAGCTGTTTTTT
many	TRBV2	TRBJ1-6	NA	CASSERVDNSPLHF	TGTGCCAGCAGTGAGAGGGTGGATAATTCACCCCTCCACTTT
NA	TRBV10-2	TRBJ2-5	TRBD2	CASSMAGGRETQYF	TGCGCCAGCAGTATGGCGGGGGGGAGAGAGACCCAGTACTTC
few	TRBV5-1	TRBJ2-1	TRBD1	CASRLTGEGSNEQFF	TGCGCCAGCAGATTAACAGGGGAAGGGAGCAATGAGCAGTTCTTC
few	TRBV27	TRBJ1-1	NA	CASSFLGPSEAFF	TGTGCCAGCAGTTTCCTAGGGCCGAGTGAAGCTTTCTTT
few	TRBV28	TRBJ2-1	TRBD2	CASSFRGSGRVEQFF	TGTGCCAGCAGTTTCCGTGGTAGCGGGAGGGTTGAGCAGTTCTTC
NA	TRBV5-4	TRBJ2-7	NA	CASSTPQVPYEQYF	TGTGCCAGCAGCACCCCACAGGTTCCCTACGAGCAGTACTTC
few	TRBV27	TRBJ2-2	NA	CASSLYKGTGELFF	TGTGCCAGCAGTTTATATAAGGGCACCGGGGAGCTGTTTTTT
NA	TRBV7-9	TRBJ2-5	TRBD1	CASSWGQGAWETQYF	TGTGCCAGCAGCTGGGGACAGGGGGCATGGGAGACCCAGTACTTC
many	TRBV20-1	TRBJ1-2	NA	CSARDGLGYGYTF	TGCAGTGCTAGAGATGGGTTGGGATATGGCTACACCTTC
few	TRBV20-1	TRBJ1-1	NA	CSARGGAPSTEAFF	TGCAGTGCTAGAGGAGGGGCCCCCTCCACTGAAGCTTTCTTT
NA	TRBV12-3/TRBV12-4	TRBJ1-5	NA	CASSSLQGQPQHF	TGTGCCAGCAGTTCTCTCCAGGGTCAGCCCCAGCATTTT
NA	TRBV5-6	TRBJ1-2	TRBD1	CASRPGTGVYYGYTF	TGTGCCAGCAGACCCGGGACAGGGGTCTACTATGGCTACACCTTC
NA	TRBV5-1	TRBJ2-7	TRBD1	CASSGGTGQYEQYF	TGCGCCAGCAGCGGTGGGACAGGGCAATACGAGCAGTACTTC
few	TRBV20-1	TRBJ1-1	NA	CSALRGALGGTEAFF	TGCAGTGCCCTGAGAGGGGCTTTGGGGGGCACTGAAGCTTTCTTT
few	TRBV3-1	TRBJ2-3	NA	CASSQTRIRGVDTQYF	TGTGCCAGCAGCCAGACTCGCATTCGGGGCGTGGATACGCAGTATTTT
few	TRBV9	TRBJ2-7	NA	CASSGAYGYEQYF	TGTGCCAGCAGCGGCGCCTACGGCTACGAGCAGTACTTC
few	TRBV11-1	TRBJ2-7	NA	CASSTIGTAVQGLAYEQYF	TGTGCCAGCAGCACAATCGGTACGGCCGTACAGGGACTGGCGTACGAGCAGTACTTC
NA	TRBV11-2	TRBJ2-7	TRBD1	CASSWNRDRKHYEQYF	TGTGCCAGCAGCTGGAACCGGGACAGGAAGCACTACGAGCAGTACTTC
many	TRBV5-6	TRBJ1-5	NA	CASSRWGYQPQHF	TGTGCCAGCAGCCGTTGGGGGTATCAGCCCCAGCATTTT
NA	TRBV12-3/TRBV12-4	TRBJ1-2	NA	CASSVNNYGYTF	TGTGCCAGCAGTGTCAATAACTATGGCTACACCTTC
once	TRBV4-2	TRBJ2-1	NA	CASSQDWSLYNEQFF	TGTGCCAGCAGCCAAGATTGGAGCCTTTACAATGAGCAGTTCTTC
NA	TRBV5-1	TRBJ1-1	TRBD1	CASSPPTTGQNTEAFF	TGCGCCAGCAGCCCCCCAACGACAGGGCAGAACACTGAAGCTTTCTTT
few	TRBV15	TRBJ2-7	TRBD2	CATSWSATSGSYEQYF	TGTGCCACCAGTTGGAGCGCGACTAGCGGGAGTTACGAGCAGTACTTC
NA	TRBV6-2/TRBV6-3	TRBJ2-7	NA	CASSWGRPTYEQYF	TGTGCCAGCAGTTGGGGCAGGCCGACCTACGAGCAGTACTTC
NA	TRBV7-2	TRBJ2-1	TRBD2	CASSLTSGESYEQFF	TGTGCCAGCAGCTTAACTAGCGGGGAATCTTATGAGCAGTTCTTC
many	TRBV15	TRBJ2-1	TRBD2	CATSPSGREYIYNEQFF	TGTGCCACCAGCCCTTCGGGGCGGGAGTACATTTACAATGAGCAGTTCTTC
few	TRBV12-3/TRBV12-4	TRBJ2-4	NA	CASSLVGNSDIQYF	TGTGCCAGCAGTTTAGTAGGGAACTCGGACATTCAGTACTTC
few	TRBV7-2	TRBJ2-7	NA	CASSLVTGTYEQYF	TGTGCCAGCAGCTTAGTCACAGGTACCTACGAGCAGTACTTC
few	TRBV20-1	TRBJ1-5	NA	CSAVGVGNQPQHF	TGCAGTGCTGTAGGGGTCGGCAATCAGCCCCAGCATTTT
few	TRBV20-1	TRBJ2-1	NA	CSASRGPHYNEQFF	TGCAGTGCTAGTAGGGGACCACACTACAATGAGCAGTTCTTC
few	TRBV6-6	TRBJ1-1	NA	CASSYGAVEAFF	TGTGCCAGCAGTTACGGTGCCGTCGAAGCTTTCTTT
NA	TRBV4-3	TRBJ1-2	NA	CASSQDLGRSNYGYTF	TGCGCCAGCAGCCAAGATCTTGGCAGGTCTAACTATGGCTACACCTTC
NA	TRBV4-2	TRBJ2-6	TRBD2	CASSQGASGSGANVLTF	TGTGCCAGCAGCCAAGGGGCTAGCGGCTCTGGGGCCAACGTCCTGACTTTC
NA	TRBV20-1	TRBJ2-5	TRBD2	CSAGSGDALRF	TGCAGTGCCGGAAGCGGGGACGCCTTGCGTTTC
NA	TRBV4-2	TRBJ1-5	TRBD1	CASSQEASGTGNQPQHF	TGTGCCAGCAGCCAAGAAGCGTCGGGGACAGGCAATCAGCCCCAGCATTTT